This is a list of T cell receptor beta chains from one sample in a study of blood T cell repertoires in COVID-19. Using immunoSEQ multiplex PCR, the repertoire was profiled, and TCRdb retains in-frame clones only, with some absent. The sample lists roughly 70,000 clones; approximately 90% were seen once. Sequenced material: peripheral blood. Every receptor here comes from a human donor in a cohort sampled during active COVID-19. CDR3s include the opening cysteine and the closing phenylalanine or tryptophan. A D gene is named only where the DNA matches it firmly. The size entry is marked missing in some rows and otherwise reads once, few, many or a size class.

D gene,clone size,J gene,V gene,CDR3 DNA,CDR3 protein
TRBD2,NA,TRBJ2-2,TRBV11-2,TGTGCCAGCAGCTTTTTTTTGACTCCCGGCGGGGGGGCCGGGGAGCTGTTTTTT,CASSFFLTPGGGAGELFF
TRBD2,NA,TRBJ2-7,TRBV18,TGTGCCAGCTCACCCCAAGGGACTAGCGGGGGATACGAGCAGTACTTC,CASSPQGTSGGYEQYF
NA,NA,TRBJ1-5,TRBV10-3,TGTGCCATCTCCCCTTCGGGGAACAATCAGCCCCAGCATTTT,CAISPSGNNQPQHF
NA,NA,TRBJ1-3,TRBV7-6,TGTGCCAGCAGCGCAGCAAGGGGCCGCTCTGGAAACACCATATATTTT,CASSAARGRSGNTIYF
NA,NA,TRBJ1-1,TRBV6-4,TGTGCCAGCAGTGACCACTTCCCTCAGGCCAAGAACACTGAAGCTTTCTTT,CASSDHFPQAKNTEAFF
NA,NA,TRBJ1-5,TRBV6-5,TGTGCCAGCAGATCCGGGATCTCAAGGCAGCCCCAGCATTTT,CASRSGISRQPQHF
TRBD2,NA,TRBJ2-3,TRBV3-1/TRBV3-2,TGTGCCAGCAGCCATTGGCGGGGGGGCTTAGGCACAGATACGCAGTATTTT,CASSHWRGGLGTDTQYF
NA,once,TRBJ2-5,TRBV6-2/TRBV6-3,TGTGCCAGCACCCCATGGGCAGGGCGGAGAGAGACCCAGTACTTC,CASTPWAGRRETQYF
TRBD1,NA,TRBJ1-4,TRBV5-6,TGTGCCAGCAGCAGGCCCGGACAGGGAGAGGGCGAAAAACTGTTTTTT,CASSRPGQGEGEKLFF
NA,NA,TRBJ2-7,TRBV6-5,TGTGCCAGCAGCGGACACACCTACGAGCAGTACTTC,CASSGHTYEQYF
NA,NA,TRBJ1-6,TRBV6-5,TGTGCCAGCAGCACCAGGGTGTATAATTCACCCCTCCACTTT,CASSTRVYNSPLHF
TRBD1,NA,TRBJ2-4,TRBV10-2,TGCGCCAGCAGCGGGGACAGGGGAAACATTCAGTACTTC,CASSGDRGNIQYF
NA,NA,TRBJ1-6,TRBV30,TGTGCCTGGAGTGGTCAGGTTAATTCACCCCTCCACTTT,CAWSGQVNSPLHF
TRBD1,NA,TRBJ1-1,TRBV7-9,TGTGCCAGCAGCTCGGGACAGGGACAAAACACTGAAGCTTTCTTT,CASSSGQGQNTEAFF
NA,NA,TRBJ2-1,TRBV7-9,TGTGCCAGCAGCTTTCTCCCGCACCCCGGGGACACCTACAATGAGCAGTTCTTC,CASSFLPHPGDTYNEQFF
NA,once,TRBJ1-6,TRBV10-3,TGTGCCATCAGGAGGGAAGCTAATTCACCCCTCCACTTT,CAIRREANSPLHF
TRBD1,NA,TRBJ1-3,TRBV27,TGTGCCAGCAGTTCGGGACAGGGGGCAGTAGGAAACACCATATATTTT,CASSSGQGAVGNTIYF
NA,NA,TRBJ2-3,TRBV7-2,TGTGCCAGCAGCCCCTATAGCACAGATACGCAGTATTTT,CASSPYSTDTQYF
NA,few,TRBJ1-3,TRBV3-1/TRBV3-2,TGTGCCAGCAGCCAGCTACAGGGAGCTGGAAACACCATATATTTT,CASSQLQGAGNTIYF
NA,NA,TRBJ2-7,TRBV7-2,TGTGCCAGCAGCTTAGATCGGGGCGAGCAGTACTTC,CASSLDRGEQYF
TRBD2,NA,TRBJ2-5,TRBV7-6,TGTGCCAGCAGCTTAGCGATCGGACTAGCGGGGGATTACGACCAAGAGACCCAGTACTTC,CASSLAIGLAGDYDQETQYF
NA,NA,TRBJ1-1,TRBV2,TGTGCCAGCCCGGACACCCTCGCTGCTTTCTTT,CASPDTLAAFF
NA,NA,TRBJ1-3,TRBV7-2,TGTGCCAGCAGCTTAGGTCCGAGCTCTGGAAACACCATATATTTT,CASSLGPSSGNTIYF
NA,NA,TRBJ1-2,TRBV28,TGTGCCAGCAGTAGAGCTAACTATGGCTACACCTTC,CASSRANYGYTF
NA,NA,TRBJ2-1,TRBV19,TGTGCCAGTAGTATCCTCAGCTCCTACAATGAGCAGTTCTTC,CASSILSSYNEQFF
TRBD1,NA,TRBJ2-2,TRBV5-1,TGCGCCAGCAGCTTTCGGGCAGGGGGCTCCGGGGAGCTGTTTTTT,CASSFRAGGSGELFF
TRBD1,NA,TRBJ2-1,TRBV7-8,TGTGCCAGCAGCGTGACAGGGGGCAATGAGCAGTTCTTC,CASSVTGGNEQFF
NA,NA,TRBJ2-7,TRBV6-5,TGTGCCAGCAGTTACGGCAGGCACAACGAGCAGTACTTC,CASSYGRHNEQYF
TRBD1,once,TRBJ2-1,TRBV18,TGTGCCAGCTCACTAATACCGGGACAGGGGGCTCAGGATGAGCAGTTCTTC,CASSLIPGQGAQDEQFF
NA,once,TRBJ2-7,TRBV6-5,TGTGCCAGCAGTTACACGGGGAGGCAGTACTTC,CASSYTGRQYF
TRBD1,NA,TRBJ1-2,TRBV7-9,TGTGCCAGCAGTCAAGGACAGGAGGAGATCTACTATGGCTACACCTTC,CASSQGQEEIYYGYTF
TRBD1,NA,TRBJ1-1,TRBV29-1,TGCAGCGTGGACAGGGCCACTGAAGCTTTCTTT,CSVDRATEAFF
NA,NA,TRBJ2-5,TRBV5-4,TGTGCCAGCAGCTTGGCCGCACTAGCAGAAGAGACCCAGTACTTC,CASSLAALAEETQYF
NA,NA,TRBJ1-6,TRBV5-1,TGCGCCAGCAGCTTGGACGGGGGAGGGAATTCACCCCTCCACTTT,CASSLDGGGNSPLHF
TRBD1,NA,TRBJ1-2,TRBV15,TGTGCCACCAGCAGGGGACAGGGGGAAGGCTACACCTTC,CATSRGQGEGYTF
TRBD1,NA,TRBJ1-2,TRBV28,TGTGCCAGCAGTGGCCGGGACAGGGGTTCTGGCTACACCTTC,CASSGRDRGSGYTF
TRBD1,NA,TRBJ1-3,TRBV15,TGTGCCACCAGCAAAGACATGGACAGGGCCTCTGGAAACACCATATATTTT,CATSKDMDRASGNTIYF
NA,NA,TRBJ2-1,TRBV6-4,TGTGCCAGCAGTAGTCCGCGGGCGGGGATGTACAATGAGCAGTTCTTC,CASSSPRAGMYNEQFF
NA,NA,TRBJ2-5,TRBV3-1/TRBV3-2,TGTGCCAGCAGCCAACAGGGGGGACGAGAGACCCAGTACTTC,CASSQQGGRETQYF
TRBD1,NA,TRBJ1-5,TRBV29-1,TGCAGCGTTGAGGGACAGGGGGCGAATGAGCCCCAGCATTTT,CSVEGQGANEPQHF
TRBD1,NA,TRBJ1-5,TRBV6-6,TGTGCCAGCAGTTACGGGACAGGCAATCAGCCCCAGCATTTT,CASSYGTGNQPQHF
NA,NA,TRBJ2-4,TRBV10-2,TGCGCCAGCAGTGGAGGTGGACTAGCCAAAAACATTCAGTACTTC,CASSGGGLAKNIQYF
TRBD2,NA,TRBJ2-3,TRBV7-9,TGTGCCAGCAGCTCGACTAGCGGGGCGACAGATACGCAGTATTTT,CASSSTSGATDTQYF
NA,NA,TRBJ1-1,TRBV3-1/TRBV3-2,TGTGCCAGCAGCCAAATCCGGGGGGGCACTGAAGCTTTCTTT,CASSQIRGGTEAFF
NA,NA,TRBJ1-1,TRBV7-8,TGTGCCAGCAGCTCGCACAGGAATATGAACACTGAAGCTTTCTTT,CASSSHRNMNTEAFF
TRBD2,NA,TRBJ2-7,TRBV28,TGTGCCAGCAGTGGGGGATCTAGCGGGCCAGCCTACGAGCAGTACTTC,CASSGGSSGPAYEQYF
NA,NA,TRBJ1-6,TRBV3-1/TRBV3-2,TGTGCCAGCAGCCAGACCCGTTCCGGGAGTTCGGAATTT,CASSQTRSGSSEF
NA,NA,TRBJ1-1,TRBV10-1,TGCGCCAGCAGTGAGTCGAAAAACAGGGCTCGGGGACCAAACACTGAAGCTTTCTTT,CASSESKNRARGPNTEAFF
TRBD2,NA,TRBJ2-3,TRBV19,TGTGCCAGTAGCGACCGGGCCGGGACTAGCCCGGATACGCAGTATTTT,CASSDRAGTSPDTQYF
TRBD1,NA,TRBJ1-2,TRBV30,TGTGCCTGGAACCTGGGACAGGCGACTAACTATGGCTACACCTTC,CAWNLGQATNYGYTF
NA,NA,TRBJ2-3,TRBV27,TGTGCCAGCAGTACCCAACAGGGTGGCACAGATACGCAGTATTTT,CASSTQQGGTDTQYF
NA,NA,TRBJ1-2,TRBV27,TGTGCCAGCAGTAAGCAGGGGTTGGAAAATGGCTACACCTTC,CASSKQGLENGYTF
TRBD1,NA,TRBJ2-7,TRBV28,TGTGCCAGCAGTCCCTCCTGGACAGGGGAGTACTTC,CASSPSWTGEYF
TRBD1,NA,TRBJ2-3,TRBV5-1,TGCGCCAGCAGCCCCCGAGGACAGGGAGGAGATACGCAGTATTTT,CASSPRGQGGDTQYF
TRBD1,NA,TRBJ2-3,TRBV27,TGTGCCAGCAGCCGCAAGGGACAGGGGGCAGATACGCAGTATTTT,CASSRKGQGADTQYF
TRBD1,NA,TRBJ1-2,TRBV15,TGTGCCACCAGCAGGTTTAAGACAGGGGATGGCTACACCTTC,CATSRFKTGDGYTF
TRBD1,NA,TRBJ1-6,TRBV25-1,TGTGCCAGCAGTTGGGACAGGGACAGTTCACCCCTCCACTTT,CASSWDRDSSPLHF
TRBD1,NA,TRBJ1-1,TRBV27,TGTGCCAGCAGTTTAGTAGACAGGGAGATAAACACTGAAGCTTTCTTT,CASSLVDREINTEAFF
NA,NA,TRBJ2-7,TRBV5-1,TGCGCCAGCAGCTTGCGGTCGGGTAGGTCCTCCTACGAGCAGTACTTC,CASSLRSGRSSYEQYF